The rows below give T cell receptor beta chains drawn from one sample of a study of T cells in Graves' hyperthyroidism and ophthalmopathy. TCRdb ran MiXCR on the multiplex PCR reads and lists one entry per CDR3 protein. This sample carries 350,000 or so distinct CDR3 sequences, under 25% of them seen once, and the ten largest clones take around half. Sample: blood. The source is a woman aged 45-59 years with Graves' hyperthyroidism. CDR3s include the opening cysteine and the closing phenylalanine or tryptophan. Fields, in order: J gene, V gene, clone size, D gene, CDR3 DNA, CDR3 protein. D genes are given only for firm matches. The size of a clone is reported for some rows only, either as once, few or many, or as a class for expanded clones.

TRBJ2-1 TRBV28 few TRBD1 TGTGCCAGCAGTGGGACAGGGGGCGAGTGGAATGAGCAGTTCTTC CASSGTGGEWNEQFF
TRBJ2-2 TRBV7-9 few TRBD1 TGTGCCAGCAGAACTGGTACAGGGGAAAACACCGGGGAGCTGTTTTTT CASRTGTGENTGELFF
TRBJ2-5 TRBV29-1 many - TGCAGCGTTGGTCGGCAGGGGAGAGGAGAGACCCAGTACTTC CSVGRQGRGETQYF
TRBJ1-3 TRBV20-1 many - TGCAGTGCTAACCCGACAGTCTCTGGAAACACCATATATTTT CSANPTVSGNTIYF
TRBJ2-7 TRBV20-1 - - TGCAGTGCAAACACAGGAAAAGGGGCCTCCTACGAGCAGTACTTC CSANTGKGASYEQYF
TRBJ2-1 TRBV7-9 many TRBD2 TGTGCCAGCAGCCCCCTCGGCGGGAGGAGTGGCAATGAGCAGTTCTTC CASSPLGGRSGNEQFF
TRBJ1-1 TRBV5-1 many - TGCGCCAGCAATAAGGAGGGAATGAACACTGAAGCTTTCTTT CASNKEGMNTEAFF
TRBJ2-1 TRBV5-1 few TRBD2 TGCGCCAGCAGCTTAATAGCGGGGGGAGACAATGAGCAGTTCTTC CASSLIAGGDNEQFF
TRBJ1-5 TRBV30 many - TGTGCCTGGAGTGTACAGGGCAATCAGCCCCAGCATTTT CAWSVQGNQPQHF
TRBJ2-7 TRBV20-1 few TRBD2 TGCAGTGCTAGAGATTTTGGACTAGCGGGGGTCAGCTGGGAGCAGTACTTC CSARDFGLAGVSWEQYF
TRBJ2-5 TRBV29-1 - TRBD1 TGCAGCGTTGAAGCCGGCAGGGGGCCGCGAGAGACCCAGTACTTC CSVEAGRGPRETQYF
TRBJ2-7 TRBV27 few TRBD1 TGTGCCAGCGGGAAGGGGGCAAGGTACGAGCAGTACTTC CASGKGARYEQYF
TRBJ2-3 TRBV6-5 few - TGTGCCAGCAGTTACCGACAGCTTCCACCTACAGATACGCAGTATTTT CASSYRQLPPTDTQYF
TRBJ1-5 TRBV2 few - TGTGCCACCTCTACAGGGTACGATCAGCCCCAGCAATTT CATSTGYDQPQQF
TRBJ1-6 TRBV11-2 many - TGTGCCAGCAAGGGGTTTAATTCACCCCTCCACTTT CASKGFNSPLHF
TRBJ1-2 TRBV29-1 - TRBD1 TGCAGCGTCATTGACGGACAGGGGGCTAATGGCTACACCTTC CSVIDGQGANGYTF
TRBJ1-2 TRBV6-1 many TRBD1 TGTGCCAGCAACCGGGACAGGGCTAACTATGGCTACACCTTC CASNRDRANYGYTF
TRBJ1-1 TRBV4-1 many - TGCGCCAGCAGAAGCTTGGGGTTAGAGACTGAAGCTTTCTTT CASRSLGLETEAFF
TRBJ2-7 TRBV6-1 many TRBD2 TGTGCCAGCAGGCCCGGGCGACTAGCGGACAAAATGCAGCAGTACTTC CASRPGRLADKMQQYF
TRBJ1-1 TRBV11-3 - TRBD1 TGTGCCAGCAGCTCATCTCAGGACAGGCGGAACACTGAAGCTTTCTTT CASSSSQDRRNTEAFF
TRBJ2-5 TRBV18 many - TGTGCCAGCTCACTGTGGGACACCCAAGAGACCCAGTACTTC CASSLWDTQETQYF
TRBJ1-5 TRBV5-1 many TRBD1 TGCGCCAGCAGCCCTCGGACAGGCAGCAATCAGCCCCAGCATTTT CASSPRTGSNQPQHF
TRBJ2-7 TRBV24-1 - - TGTGCCACCAGTGACGGGGACTACGAGCAGTACTTC CATSDGDYEQYF
TRBJ2-1 TRBV5-1 many - TGCGCCAGCAGCTCCGGCAGGGACCACAATGAGCAGTTCTTC CASSSGRDHNEQFF
TRBJ2-7 TRBV12-3/TRBV12-4 many - TGTGCCAGCAGTTTAATGCTAGACCGCCACGAGCAGTACTTC CASSLMLDRHEQYF
TRBJ2-2 TRBV7-2 - - TGTGCCAGCAGCTTATGGGGGGGGCTCAGCACCGGGGAGCTGTTTTTT CASSLWGGLSTGELFF
TRBJ2-7 TRBV20-1 many - TGCAGTGCCTCGGGCAGGAGCTCCTACGAGCAGTACTTC CSASGRSSYEQYF
TRBJ1-3 TRBV28 many - TGTGCCAGTGCGCGGCAGCCTCGCTCTGGAAACACCATATATTTT CASARQPRSGNTIYF
TRBJ2-2 TRBV2 few - TGTGCCAGCAGTGACCCATACACCGGGGAGCTGTTTTTT CASSDPYTGELFF
TRBJ1-2 TRBV20-1 many - TGCAGTGCTAGTGACTATGGCTACACCTTC CSASDYGYTF
TRBJ2-1 TRBV18 many - TGTGCCAGCTCACCATACCCCTCCCACGATGAGCAGTTCTTC CASSPYPSHDEQFF
TRBJ2-7 TRBV29-1 many - TGCAGCGTTGTTTGGGACGCATCCTACGAGCAGTACTTC CSVVWDASYEQYF
TRBJ2-2 TRBV24-1 few - TGTGCCACCAGTGATTTGCAGGATAGCAGGAACACCGGGGAGCTGTTTTTT CATSDLQDSRNTGELFF
TRBJ2-7 TRBV15 many - TGTGCCACCAGCAGTGCAGACAGGATTGGGGCCTACGAGCAGTACTTC CATSSADRIGAYEQYF
TRBJ2-1 TRBV5-1 many TRBD2 TGCGCCAGCAGCCCCGGGACTAGCGGGGCGTTGAATGAGCAGTTCTTC CASSPGTSGALNEQFF
TRBJ2-1 TRBV5-1 many - TGCGCCAGCAGCTTGGGCGGGGCCGGATCTTACAATGAGCAGTTCTTC CASSLGGAGSYNEQFF
TRBJ2-1 TRBV5-4 few - TGTGCCAGCAGCTGGGGAGGGGGGACCCGTGGCGATGAGCAGTTCTTC CASSWGGGTRGDEQFF
TRBJ1-1 TRBV5-1 many - TGCGCCAGCAAGGACAGTGTGAACACTGAAGCTTTCTTT CASKDSVNTEAFF
TRBJ2-7 TRBV28 - - TGTGCCAGCACCCTAGGGGGGAGAGTCTACGAGCAGTACTTC CASTLGGRVYEQYF